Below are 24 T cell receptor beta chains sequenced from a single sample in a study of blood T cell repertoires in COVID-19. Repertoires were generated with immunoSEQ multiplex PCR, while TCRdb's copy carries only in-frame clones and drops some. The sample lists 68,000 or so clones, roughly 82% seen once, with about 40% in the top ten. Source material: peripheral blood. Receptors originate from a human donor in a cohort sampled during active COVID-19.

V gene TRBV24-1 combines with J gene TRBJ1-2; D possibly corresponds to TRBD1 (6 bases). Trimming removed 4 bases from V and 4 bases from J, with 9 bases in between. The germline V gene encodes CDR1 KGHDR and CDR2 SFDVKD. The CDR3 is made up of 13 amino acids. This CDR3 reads CATSDRGSYGYTF. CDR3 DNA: TGTGCCACCAGTGACAGGGGTTCCTATGGCTACACCTTC.

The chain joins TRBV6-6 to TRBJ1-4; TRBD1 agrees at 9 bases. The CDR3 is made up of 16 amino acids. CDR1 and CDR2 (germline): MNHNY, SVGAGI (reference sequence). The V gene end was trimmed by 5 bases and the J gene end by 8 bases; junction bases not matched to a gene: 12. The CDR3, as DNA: TGTGCCAGCAGTCACCCGGGACAGGGACGGGGGGAAAAACTGTTTTTT. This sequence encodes CASSHPGQGRGEKLFF.

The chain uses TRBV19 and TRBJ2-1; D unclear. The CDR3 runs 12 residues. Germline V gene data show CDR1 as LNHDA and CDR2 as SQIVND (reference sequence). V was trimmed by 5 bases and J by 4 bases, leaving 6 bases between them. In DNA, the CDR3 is TGTGCCAGTAGTCGACAATACAATGAGCAGTTCTTC. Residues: CASSRQYNEQFF.

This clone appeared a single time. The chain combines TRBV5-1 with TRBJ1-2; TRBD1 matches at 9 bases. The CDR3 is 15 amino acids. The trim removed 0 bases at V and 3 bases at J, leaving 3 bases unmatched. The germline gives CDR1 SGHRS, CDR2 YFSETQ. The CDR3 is CASSLDGQGYYGYTF. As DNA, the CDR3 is TGCGCCAGCAGCTTGGACGGACAGGGGTACTATGGCTACACCTTC.

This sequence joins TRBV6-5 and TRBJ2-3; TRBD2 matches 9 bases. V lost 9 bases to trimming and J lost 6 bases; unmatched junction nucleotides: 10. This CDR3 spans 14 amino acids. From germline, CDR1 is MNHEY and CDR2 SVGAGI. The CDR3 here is CASHSSGVGDTQYF. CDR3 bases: TGTGCCAGTCACTCTAGCGGGGTCGGGGATACGCAGTATTTT.

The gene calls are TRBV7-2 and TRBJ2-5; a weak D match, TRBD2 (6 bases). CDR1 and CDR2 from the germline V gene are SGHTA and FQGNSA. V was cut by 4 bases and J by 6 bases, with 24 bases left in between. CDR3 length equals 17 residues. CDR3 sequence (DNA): TGTGCCAGCAGCTCGTCGGAGGGGACGCTGCATTCGAAGACCCAGTACTTC. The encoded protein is CASSSSEGTLHSKTQYF.

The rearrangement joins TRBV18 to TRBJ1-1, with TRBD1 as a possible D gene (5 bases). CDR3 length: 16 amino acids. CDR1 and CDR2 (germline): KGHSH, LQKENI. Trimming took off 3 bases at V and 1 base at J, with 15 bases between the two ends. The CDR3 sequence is CASSPPGGVSNTEAFF. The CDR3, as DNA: TGTGCCAGCTCACCCCCGGGGGGGGTATCGAACACTGAAGCTTTCTTT.

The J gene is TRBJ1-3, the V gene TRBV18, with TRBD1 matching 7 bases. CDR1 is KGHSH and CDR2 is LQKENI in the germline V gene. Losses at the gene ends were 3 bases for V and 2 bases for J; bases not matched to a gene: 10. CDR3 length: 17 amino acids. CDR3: CASSPDSGGLAGNTIYF. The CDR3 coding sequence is TGTGCCAGCTCACCCGACTCAGGGGGACTGGCTGGAAACACCATATATTTT.

The CDR3 bases are TGTGCCAGCAGCTTTAGCGTCCAAGAGACCCAGTACTTC. This translates into CASSFSVQETQYF. The chain carries TRBV7-2 and TRBJ2-5, with TRBD2 as a possible D gene (5 bases). Per the germline V gene, CDR1 is SGHTA and CDR2 is FQGNSA. V was clipped by 3 bases and J by 1 base, with 6 bases between them. This CDR3 is 13 amino acids long.

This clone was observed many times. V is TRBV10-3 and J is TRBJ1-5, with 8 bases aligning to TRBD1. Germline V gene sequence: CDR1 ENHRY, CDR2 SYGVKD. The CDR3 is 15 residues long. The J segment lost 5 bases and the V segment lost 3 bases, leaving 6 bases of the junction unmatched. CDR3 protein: CAISDSDRGYQPQHF. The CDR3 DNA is TGTGCCATCAGTGACTCTGACAGGGGATATCAGCCCCAGCATTTT.

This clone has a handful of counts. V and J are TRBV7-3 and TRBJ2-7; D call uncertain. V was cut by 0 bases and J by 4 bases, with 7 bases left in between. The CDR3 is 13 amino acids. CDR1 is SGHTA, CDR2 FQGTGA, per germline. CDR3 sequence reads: CASSLTTGYEQYF. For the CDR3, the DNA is TGTGCCAGCAGCTTAACAACGGGTTACGAGCAGTACTTC.

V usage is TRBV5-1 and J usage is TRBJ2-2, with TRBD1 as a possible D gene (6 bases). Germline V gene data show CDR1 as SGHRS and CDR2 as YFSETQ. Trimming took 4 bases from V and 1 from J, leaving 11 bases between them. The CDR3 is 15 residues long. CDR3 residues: CASSLRTENTGELFF. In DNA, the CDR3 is TGCGCCAGCAGCCTAAGGACAGAGAACACCGGGGAGCTGTTTTTT.

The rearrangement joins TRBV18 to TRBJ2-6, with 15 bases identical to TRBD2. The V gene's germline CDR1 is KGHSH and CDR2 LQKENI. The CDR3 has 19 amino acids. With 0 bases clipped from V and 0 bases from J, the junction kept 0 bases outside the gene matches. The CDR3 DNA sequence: TGTGCCAGCTCACCACCGGGACTAGCGGGGGGCTCTGGGGCCAACGTCCTGACTTTC. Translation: CASSPPGLAGGSGANVLTF.

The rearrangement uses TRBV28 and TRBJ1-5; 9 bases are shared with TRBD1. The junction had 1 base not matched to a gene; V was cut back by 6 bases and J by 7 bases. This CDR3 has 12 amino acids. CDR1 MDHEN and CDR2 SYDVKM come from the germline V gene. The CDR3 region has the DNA TGTGCCAGCAGGACAGGGGGACAGCCCCAGCATTTT. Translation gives CASRTGGQPQHF.

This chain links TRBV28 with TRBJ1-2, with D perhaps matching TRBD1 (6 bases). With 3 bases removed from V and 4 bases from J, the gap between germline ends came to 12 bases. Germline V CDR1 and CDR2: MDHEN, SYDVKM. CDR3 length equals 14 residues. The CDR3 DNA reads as TGTGCCAGCAGTTTTGGGGGCGCGGGCTATGGCTACACCTTC. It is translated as CASSFGGAGYGYTF.

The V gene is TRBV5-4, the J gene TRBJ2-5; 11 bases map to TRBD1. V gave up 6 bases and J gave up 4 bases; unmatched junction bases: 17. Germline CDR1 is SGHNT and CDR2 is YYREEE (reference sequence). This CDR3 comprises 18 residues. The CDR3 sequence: CASTPAPLGQGGGETQYF. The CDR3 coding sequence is TGTGCCAGCACCCCCGCCCCCTTGGGACAGGGGGGCGGAGAGACCCAGTACTTC.

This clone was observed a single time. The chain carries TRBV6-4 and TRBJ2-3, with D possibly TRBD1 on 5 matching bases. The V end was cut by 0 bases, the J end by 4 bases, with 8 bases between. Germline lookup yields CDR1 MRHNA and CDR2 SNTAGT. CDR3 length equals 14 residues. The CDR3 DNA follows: TGTGCCAGCAGTGACTCAGAAGGGGCAGATACGCAGTATTTT. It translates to CASSDSEGADTQYF.

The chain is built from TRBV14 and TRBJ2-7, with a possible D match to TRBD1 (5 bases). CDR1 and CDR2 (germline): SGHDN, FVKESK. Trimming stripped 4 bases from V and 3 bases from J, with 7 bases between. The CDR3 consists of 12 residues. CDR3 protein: CASSRQYYEQYF. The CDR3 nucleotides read TGTGCCAGCAGCCGACAGTACTACGAGCAGTACTTC.

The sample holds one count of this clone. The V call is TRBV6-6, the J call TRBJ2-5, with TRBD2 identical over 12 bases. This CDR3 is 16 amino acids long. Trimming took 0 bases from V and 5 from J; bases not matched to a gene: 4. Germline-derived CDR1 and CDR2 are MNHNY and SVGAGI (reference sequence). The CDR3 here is CASSYSASGGAETQYF. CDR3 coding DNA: TGTGCCAGCAGTTACTCGGCTAGCGGGGGGGCGGAGACCCAGTACTTC.

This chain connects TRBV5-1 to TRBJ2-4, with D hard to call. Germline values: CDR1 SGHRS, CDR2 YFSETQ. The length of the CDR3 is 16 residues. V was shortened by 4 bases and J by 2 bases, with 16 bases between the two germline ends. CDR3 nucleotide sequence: TGCGCCAGCAGCGGCGTGGCAGGCTACTCCAAAAACATTCAGTACTTC. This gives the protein CASSGVAGYSKNIQYF.

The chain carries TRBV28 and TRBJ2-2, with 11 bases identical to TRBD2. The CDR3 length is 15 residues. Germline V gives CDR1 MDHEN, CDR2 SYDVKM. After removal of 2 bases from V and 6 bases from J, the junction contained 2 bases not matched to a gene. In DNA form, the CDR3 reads TGTGCCAGCAGTTTACGTAGCGGGGGGGCCGGGGAGCTGTTTTTT. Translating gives CASSLRSGGAGELFF.

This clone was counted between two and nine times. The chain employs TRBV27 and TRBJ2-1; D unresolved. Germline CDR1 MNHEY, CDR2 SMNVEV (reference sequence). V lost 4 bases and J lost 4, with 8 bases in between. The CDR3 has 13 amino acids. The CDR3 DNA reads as TGTGCCAGCAGTTGGGCCCGATACAATGAGCAGTTCTTC. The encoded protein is CASSWARYNEQFF.

The CDR3, as DNA: TGCGCCAGCAGCACAGGGAACACTGAAGCTTTCTTT. It codes for CASSTGNTEAFF. This rearrangement joins TRBV5-1 to TRBJ1-1, with D tentatively TRBD1 (5 bases). There are 12 residues in the CDR3. The germline V gene encodes CDR1 SGHRS and CDR2 YFSETQ. Trimming took 4 bases from V and 1 from J, leaving 5 bases between them.

Written as DNA, the CDR3 is TGCGCCAGCAGCTACCGCGGGACGGCCTATGGCTACACCTTC. Its translation: CASSYRGTAYGYTF. This sequence joins TRBV5-1 and TRBJ1-2, with D possibly TRBD1 on 5 matching bases. From germline, CDR1 is SGHRS and CDR2 YFSETQ. CDR3 length equals 14 residues. The ends were cut back, 3 bases at V and 4 bases at J, with 13 bases in the middle.